These 31 T cell receptor beta chains came from one sample sequenced in a study of graft-versus-host responses after intestinal transplantation (dated by TCRdb to the early 2020s). Library method: the immunoSEQ multiplex PCR assay. TCRdb provides this immuneACCESS table in a form limited to in-frame rearrangements. Some clones are lacking; in checked studies, under half of them reflect an unresolved V gene, and why the rest are absent is not known. The table for this sample lists about 9,800 clones; under 85% of them were counted only once. The ten largest clones capture approximately 25% of the sample. Dithiothreitol, EDTA incubations and collagenase D digestion were used to isolate intraepithelial and lamina propria lymphocytes from graft specimens. Specimen: ileum tissue, collected approximately 530 days after intestinal transplant. The receptors come from a human patient who received an intestinal transplant, so some T cells may come from the graft donor.

This sequence joins TRBV4-1 and TRBJ2-7, with D tentatively TRBD1 (5 bases). CDR1 is MGHRA, CDR2 YSYEKL, per germline. Trimming took off 1 base at V and 5 bases at J, with 15 bases between the two ends. The CDR3 has 15 residues. In DNA form, the CDR3 reads TGCGCCAGCAGCCAAGGGTCCAGGGCCCAGGACGAGCAGTACTTC. Its protein is CASSQGSRAQDEQYF.

The chain uses TRBV4-1 and TRBJ2-7; maybe TRBD1 (6 bases). The V gene lost 1 base and the J gene lost 3 bases, with 13 bases spanning the gap. The CDR3 consists of 15 residues. In germline, CDR1 is MGHRA, CDR2 YSYEKL. The CDR3 reads CASSQGQESFYEQYF. As DNA, the CDR3 is TGCGCCAGCAGCCAAGGACAGGAAAGTTTCTACGAGCAGTACTTC.

This chain connects TRBV2 to TRBJ2-2; 9 bases match TRBD2. V lost 7 bases and J lost 7; bases outside the gene matches: 7. Germline V gene data show CDR1 as SNHLY and CDR2 as FYNNEI. CDR3 size: 14 residues. CDR3 protein: CASTVSGGGGELFF. The CDR3 nucleotides read TGTGCCAGCACAGTTAGCGGGGGAGGCGGGGAGCTGTTTTTT.

V is TRBV21-1 and J is TRBJ1-1. TRBV21-1 is labeled a pseudogene. This CDR3 is built from 8 residues. CDR3 bases: TGTAAGAACACTGAAGCTTTCTTT. Translated, it gives CKNTEAFF.

This clone was recorded once. The chain uses TRBV5-6 and TRBJ2-6, with no clear D. Germline V gene lookup returns CDR1 SGHDT and CDR2 YYEEEE. Deletions cut 3 bases from V and 2 bases from J, with 3 bases between. CDR3 length: 13 amino acids. The CDR3 DNA follows: TGTGCCAGCAGCTACACTGGGGCCAACGTCCTGACTTTC. Its translation is CASSYTGANVLTF. The whole variable domain, filled in from reference TRBV5-6 and TRBJ2-6, reads DAGVTQSPTHLIKTRGQQVTLRCSPKSGHDTVSWYQQALGQGPQFIFQYYEEEERQRGNFPDRFSGHQFPNYSSELNVNALLLGDSALYLCASSYTGANVLTFGAGSRLTVL.

On this clone itself: Within the sample, other DNA sequences also encode this same CDR3. The chain uses TRBV5-1 and TRBJ2-5, with TRBD1 as a possible D gene (6 bases). CDR1 and CDR2 from the germline V gene are SGHRS and YFSETQ. This CDR3 has 14 amino acids. Trimming stripped 3 bases from V and 2 bases from J, with 11 bases between. The CDR3 loop reads CASSSGTLQETQYF. DNA of the CDR3: TGCGCCAGCAGCTCAGGGACATTACAAGAGACCCAGTACTTC.

V usage is TRBV28 and J usage is TRBJ2-7; the D gene is possibly TRBD1 (6 bases). CDR3 length: 12 amino acids. Germline V CDR1 and CDR2: MDHEN, SYDVKM. Trimming pared 6 bases from V and 3 bases from J, leaving 9 bases between. CDR3 DNA: TGTGCCAGCAGGGGGGCACGCTACGAGCAGTACTTC. This codes for CASRGARYEQYF.

The chain employs TRBV18 and TRBJ2-5; 7 nucleotides agree with TRBD2. The assigned J gene may be wrong: the sequence end matches TRBJ2-7 better. This CDR3 comprises 16 residues. Looked up from germline, CDR1 is KGHSH and CDR2 is LQKENI. The CDR3 loop reads CASSPPKRGLSYEQYF. CDR3 DNA: TGTGCCAGCTCACCACCTAAGAGGGGACTATCCTACGAGCAGTACTTC.

On this clone: This sample also contains other DNA sequences that code for the same CDR3. The rearrangement links TRBV4-3 to TRBJ2-2, with TRBD2 matching over 10 bases. V lost 0 bases to trimming and J lost 6 bases; unmatched junction nucleotides: 7. Per the germline V gene, CDR1 is LGHNA and CDR2 is YSLEER. This CDR3 is built from 17 residues. The CDR3 DNA sequence: TGCGCCAGCAGCCAAGATCGAGCGGGGGGGCCGTCCGGGGAGCTGTTTTTT. Its translation is CASSQDRAGGPSGELFF.

The gene calls are TRBV10-2 and TRBJ1-2, with D unclear. Germline CDR1 reads WSHSY; CDR2 reads SAAADI. This CDR3 is built from 13 residues. V was trimmed by 1 base and J by 8 bases, leaving 11 bases between them. The CDR3 protein is CASSEWQEGGYTF. The CDR3 DNA reads as TGCGCCAGCAGTGAGTGGCAGGAAGGGGGCTACACCTTC.

This clone was observed a few times. The J gene is TRBJ2-2, the V gene TRBV7-8; D is tentatively TRBD1 or TRBD2 (5 bases each). The CDR3 has 16 residues. Trimming took 0 bases from V and 4 from J, leaving 12 bases between them. Germline V gives CDR1 SGHVS, CDR2 FQNEAQ. The CDR3 DNA reads as TGTGCCAGCAGCTTAGCGCTAAGGGACCCCACCGGGGAGCTGTTTTTT. It encodes CASSLALRDPTGELFF.

This chain joins TRBV5-1 and TRBJ2-1; 8 bases are a match to TRBD1. V dropped 4 bases and J dropped 5; count of bases not matched to a gene: 17. CDR1 and CDR2 (germline): SGHRS, YFSETQ. The CDR3 runs 18 residues. This CDR3 reads CASSQAGTGFLGDNEQFF. The CDR3 DNA sequence: TGCGCCAGCAGCCAAGCCGGGACAGGCTTTCTGGGTGACAATGAGCAGTTCTTC.

V gene TRBV18 combines with J gene TRBJ1-5; D may be TRBD1 (5 bases). Germline-derived CDR1 and CDR2 are KGHSH and LQKENI. The ends were cut back, 2 bases at V and 4 bases at J, with 12 bases in the middle. The CDR3 is 15 amino acids. CDR3 region: CASSPATVGNQPQHF. The CDR3 nucleotides read TGTGCCAGCTCACCAGCGACAGTTGGGAATCAGCCCCAGCATTTT.

This clone appeared a single time. The chain has TRBV6-1 and TRBJ1-3, with D unclear. Per the germline V gene, CDR1 is MNHNS and CDR2 is SASEGT. The V end lost 5 bases, the J end lost 0 bases, and 11 bases lay between the germline ends. CDR3 length: 15 amino acids. CDR3 amino acids: CASSISDSSGNTIYF. The CDR3 DNA is TGTGCCAGCAGTATCTCGGACTCCTCTGGAAACACCATATATTTT.

The J gene is TRBJ2-1, the V gene TRBV29-1, with unresolved D. Germline CDR1 is SQVTM and CDR2 is ANQGSEA. This CDR3 has 11 residues. Trimming took off 3 bases at V and 4 bases at J, with 4 bases between the two ends. The CDR3 DNA reads TGCAGCGTTGACCGGTACAATGAGCAGTTCTTC. This codes for CSVDRYNEQFF.

J is TRBJ2-1 and V is TRBV7-2, with 7 positions matching TRBD2. Germline CDR1 SGHTA, CDR2 FQGNSA. J was trimmed by 2 bases and V by 6 bases; bases with no gene match: 7. The length of the CDR3 is 15 residues. CDR3 sequence: CASSPPSGAYNEQFF. DNA of the CDR3: TGTGCCAGCAGTCCTCCTAGCGGAGCCTACAATGAGCAGTTCTTC.

This clone has only a few counts. The chain recombines TRBV28 with TRBJ2-3, with 8 bases identical to TRBD2. Trimming cost V 2 bases and J 0 bases; bases outside gene matches: 4. The CDR3 covers 16 residues. Germline CDR1 MDHEN, CDR2 SYDVKM. The CDR3 loop is CASSLHLAGSTDTQYF. DNA for the CDR3: TGTGCCAGCAGTTTACACTTAGCGGGGAGCACAGATACGCAGTATTTT. Drawing the rest from reference TRBV28 and TRBJ2-3, the complete variable domain is DVKVTQSSRYLVKRTGEKVFLECVQDMDHENMFWYRQDPGLGLRLIYFSYDVKMKEKGDIPEGYSVSREKKERFSLILESASTNQTSMYLCASSLHLAGSTDTQYFGPGTRLTVL.

This clone was seen just once. The chain links TRBV6-6 to TRBJ2-5; D may be TRBD1 (5 bases). Germline lookup yields CDR1 MNHNY and CDR2 SVGAGI (reference sequence). V lost 5 bases, J lost 5 bases, and 15 bases lay in between. This CDR3 contains 14 residues. CDR3: CASSHPRGRETQYF. The CDR3 nucleotides read TGTGCCAGCAGTCACCCTAGGGGCCGGGAGACCCAGTACTTC.

This chain uses TRBV9 with TRBJ2-5; 8 bases are shared with TRBD1. The CDR3 extends over 14 amino acids. J was trimmed by 9 bases and V by 0 bases; bases with no gene match: 7. CDR1 is SGDLS and CDR2 is YYNGEE in the germline V gene. CDR3 bases: TGTGCCAGCAGCGTAGGGACAGGGCCCCGGTCCCAGTACTTC. Translating it yields CASSVGTGPRSQYF.

The chain's CDR3 is CASRGGLAGGYTGELFF. As DNA, the CDR3 is TGTGCCAGCAGGGGGGGGCTAGCGGGAGGATACACCGGGGAGCTGTTTTTT. The chain has TRBV25-1 and TRBJ2-2; 11 bases map to TRBD2. V lost 6 bases, J lost 3 bases, and 9 bases stayed unmatched. This CDR3 spans 17 amino acids. Germline V gene data show CDR1 as MGHDK and CDR2 as SYGVNS.

The J gene is TRBJ2-1, the V gene TRBV11-2; D ambiguous. V was pared by 1 base and J by 7 bases, with 11 bases between. The germline CDR1 and CDR2 sequences are SGHAT and FQNNGV. The CDR3 spans 14 residues. CDR3 in DNA: TGTGCCAGCAGCTTAGTCCGGCCCACTAATGAGCAGTTCTTC. It is translated as CASSLVRPTNEQFF.

The chain links TRBV7-2 to TRBJ2-2; no clear D gene. Trimming took 5 bases from V and 1 from J, leaving 11 bases between them. Germline lookup yields CDR1 SGHTA and CDR2 FQGNSA. The CDR3 totals 15 residues. In DNA, the CDR3 is TGTGCCAGCAGCCTACCGACTGTGAACACCGGGGAGCTGTTTTTT. Translation: CASSLPTVNTGELFF.

The J gene is TRBJ2-5, the V gene TRBV5-1, with TRBD1 identical over 7 bases. In germline, CDR1 is SGHRS, CDR2 YFSETQ. J gave up 7 bases and V 0 bases, and 12 bases lay outside the gene matches. The CDR3 sequence is 16 residues long. CDR3 nucleotide sequence: TGCGCCAGCAGCTTGGGCCCCCTACAGGGGATGAGGACCCAGTACTTC. It translates to CASSLGPLQGMRTQYF.

The chain uses TRBV5-1 and TRBJ2-1, with 9 bases identical to TRBD2. The CDR3 consists of 17 residues. After removal of 5 bases from V and 0 bases from J, the junction contained 9 bases not matched to a gene. CDR1 SGHRS and CDR2 YFSETQ come from the germline V gene. This chain's CDR3 is CASSWSSGSPSYNEQFF. In nucleotides, the CDR3 is TGCGCCAGCAGTTGGAGTAGCGGGAGCCCCTCCTACAATGAGCAGTTCTTC. The variable domain in full, with the rest retrieved from reference TRBV5-1 and TRBJ2-1, is KAGVTQTPRYLIKTRGQQVTLSCSPISGHRSVSWYQQTPGQGLQFLFEYFSETQRNKGNFPGRFSGRQFSNSRSEMNVSTLELGDSALYLCASSWSSGSPSYNEQFFGPGTRLTVL.

V gene TRBV10-1 combines with J gene TRBJ1-4; D is undetermined. The V end was cut by 1 base, the J end by 5 bases, with 11 bases between. This CDR3 has 15 amino acids. CDR1 is WNHNN, CDR2 SYGVQD, per germline (reference sequence). The CDR3 DNA sequence: TGCGCCAGCAGTGAGTGGCCGACGGTGAATGAAAAACTGTTTTTT. This encodes CASSEWPTVNEKLFF.

The J gene is TRBJ2-5, the V gene TRBV28; D call uncertain. The end of the DNA fits TRBJ2-7 better, so the J call may be wrong. CDR1 is MDHEN, CDR2 SYDVKM, per germline. The CDR3 runs 11 residues. CDR3 sequence: CASRILGEQYF. The CDR3 DNA sequence: TGTGCCAGCAGGATATTAGGCGAGCAGTACTTC.

V and J are TRBV6-5 and TRBJ1-1; 12 bases agree with TRBD1. There are 16 residues in the CDR3. The germline CDR1 and CDR2 sequences are MNHEY and SVGAGI. V trimming: 2 bases; J trimming: 0 bases; junction bases outside the gene matches: 1. The CDR3 DNA reads TGTGCCAGCAGTTACCGGGACAGGGGGCTGAACACTGAAGCTTTCTTT. It translates to CASSYRDRGLNTEAFF.

The rearrangement joins TRBV12-2 to TRBJ1-5; the table's D call TRBD1 went unverified against the DNA. TRBV12-2 is a documented pseudogene. The CDR3 has 15 amino acids. The CDR3 DNA follows: TGTGCAAGTCGCTTAGGGAGAAGGGGGTCCAAGCCCCAGCATTTT. Translated, it gives CASRLGRRGSKPQHF.

The rearrangement links TRBV7-3 to TRBJ2-3; the match to TRBD2 covers 14 bases. V was clipped by 6 bases and J by 6 bases; unmatched bases: 5. Germline CDR1 is SGHTA and CDR2 is FQGTGA. The CDR3 has 15 residues. Here the CDR3 reads CASSQRTSGRDTQYF. The DNA of the CDR3 is TGTGCCAGCAGTCAAAGGACTAGCGGGAGGGATACGCAGTATTTT.

The chain couples TRBV19 to TRBJ2-7; D may be TRBD2 (6 bases). The CDR3 length is 14 residues. Germline values: CDR1 LNHDA, CDR2 SQIVND (reference sequence). V was pared by 7 bases and J by 5 bases, with 18 bases between. The CDR3 loop is CASNPRRGSHEQYF. DNA of the CDR3: TGTGCCAGTAACCCGAGGAGGGGCTCTCACGAGCAGTACTTC.

This clone was found a few times. The gene calls are TRBV6-5 and TRBJ2-5, with D tentatively TRBD1 or TRBD2 (6 bases each). Germline CDR1 MNHEY, CDR2 SVGAGI. Trimming removed 0 bases from V and 5 bases from J, with 13 bases in between. The CDR3 extends over 15 amino acids. CDR3 residues: CASSYSGPGAETQYF. For the CDR3, the DNA is TGTGCCAGCAGTTACTCGGGGCCGGGGGCCGAGACCCAGTACTTC.